A single sample gave rise to the 4 T cell receptor beta chains below, sequenced in a study. TCRdb re-called the RT-PCR reads with MiXCR, one entry per CDR3 protein. The table lists approximately 720,000 distinct CDR3 sequences, 14% of them singletons, with around 3.3% in the top ten. The specimen sequenced was memory CD4+ T cells from blood. These receptors were taken from a female donor in good health, serving as a healthy control.

This clonotype was recorded a few times. The rearrangement joins TRBV20-1 to TRBJ2-3, with D unresolved. This CDR3 spans 12 amino acids. From germline, CDR1 is DFQATT and CDR2 SNEGSKA (reference sequence). Deletions cut 3 bases from V and 4 bases from J, with 8 bases between. CDR3 residues: CSASNRADTQYF. In DNA form, the CDR3 reads TGCAGTGCTAGTAATCGGGCAGATACGCAGTATTTT.

This clonotype was seen more than once but under ten times. The chain is built from TRBV6-2 or TRBV6-3 and TRBJ1-1, with D uncertain. Germline V gene lookup returns CDR1 MNHEY and CDR2 SVGEGT. The CDR3 contains 13 residues. The V and J ends lost 6 bases and 8 bases respectively, with 16 bases between them. CDR3 in DNA: TGTGCCAGCAGCCTTTTTCCGAGCCAAGAAGCTTTCTTT. Translation gives CASSLFPSQEAFF.

The chain uses TRBV6-5 and TRBJ2-5; perhaps TRBD1 as D (6 bases). V was cut by 4 bases and J by 1 base, with 13 bases left in between. This CDR3 is built from 15 residues. Germline V gene sequence: CDR1 MNHEY, CDR2 SVGAGI. CDR3 region: CASSSGTRGQETQYF. CDR3 nucleotides: TGTGCCAGCAGTTCCGGGACAAGAGGCCAAGAGACCCAGTACTTC.

This clonotype occurred a few times. The J gene is TRBJ2-1, the V gene TRBV7-2; 8 bases line up with TRBD2. The junction had 8 bases not matched to a gene; V was cut back by 2 bases and J by 8 bases. Germline V gene sequence: CDR1 SGHTA, CDR2 FQGNSA. The CDR3 sequence is 15 residues long. CDR3 region: CASSLFRGGLDEQFF. As DNA, the CDR3 is TGTGCCAGCAGCTTATTTCGGGGGGGCCTCGATGAGCAGTTCTTC.